This is a list of T cell receptor beta chains from one sample in a study of blood T cell repertoires in COVID-19. Generated by immunoSEQ multiplex PCR, the TCRdb table keeps only in-frame clones and is missing some. The sample lists around 300,000 clones, about 89% occurring once. Sequencing input: peripheral blood. These receptor sequences come from a woman in her forties who had recovered from COVID-19. CDR3s include the opening cysteine and the closing phenylalanine or tryptophan. Fields, in order: CDR3 length, J gene, D gene, clone size, V gene, CDR3 protein, CDR3 DNA. The D gene is left open where the match is weak. Size is omitted from some rows. Given values are once, few, many or a class for expanded clones.

len: 15
j_gene: TRBJ1-5
d_gene: .
abundance: .
v_gene: TRBV19
CDR3aa: CASSIGRGPNQPQHF
CDR3nt: TGTGCCAGTAGTATCGGCAGGGGCCCCAATCAGCCCCAGCATTTT

len: 18
j_gene: TRBJ2-1
d_gene: TRBD2
abundance: .
v_gene: TRBV11-3
CDR3aa: CASSLDGYGGGQDNEQFF
CDR3nt: TGTGCCAGCAGCTTAGATGGGTACGGGGGGGGACAAGACAATGAGCAGTTCTTC

len: 15
j_gene: TRBJ1-3
d_gene: .
abundance: .
v_gene: TRBV30
CDR3aa: CAWSVRSGIGNTIYF
CDR3nt: TGTGCCTGGAGTGTACGATCGGGGATCGGAAACACCATATATTTT

len: 16
j_gene: TRBJ2-5
d_gene: TRBD1
abundance: .
v_gene: TRBV19
CDR3aa: CASSLPGTGLQETQYF
CDR3nt: TGTGCCAGTAGTCTCCCCGGGACAGGGCTCCAAGAGACCCAGTACTTC

len: 15
j_gene: TRBJ2-5
d_gene: TRBD1
abundance: .
v_gene: TRBV14
CDR3aa: CASSQRVGQAETQYF
CDR3nt: TGTGCCAGCAGCCAAAGGGTCGGACAGGCAGAGACCCAGTACTTC

len: 15
j_gene: TRBJ2-7
d_gene: TRBD2
abundance: .
v_gene: TRBV7-8
CDR3aa: CASSVLTSGSYEQYF
CDR3nt: TGTGCCAGCAGCGTCCTAACTAGCGGGAGTTACGAGCAGTACTTC

len: 14
j_gene: TRBJ2-7
d_gene: .
abundance: .
v_gene: TRBV27
CDR3aa: CASRLEPGSYEQYF
CDR3nt: TGTGCCAGCAGACTAGAGCCGGGATCCTACGAGCAGTACTTC

len: 14
j_gene: TRBJ2-1
d_gene: TRBD1
abundance: .
v_gene: TRBV6-1
CDR3aa: CASSDRGLENEQFF
CDR3nt: TGTGCCAGCAGTGATAGGGGGCTCGAAAATGAGCAGTTCTTC

len: 16
j_gene: TRBJ2-3
d_gene: .
abundance: .
v_gene: TRBV24-1
CDR3aa: CATSDSTRGSTDTQYF
CDR3nt: TGTGCCACCAGTGATAGTACCAGGGGCTCCACAGATACGCAGTATTTT

len: 13
j_gene: TRBJ2-5
d_gene: .
abundance: .
v_gene: TRBV12-3/TRBV12-4
CDR3aa: CASSLGVMETQYF
CDR3nt: TGTGCCAGCAGCCTAGGGGTGATGGAGACCCAGTACTTC

len: 14
j_gene: TRBJ2-5
d_gene: .
abundance: .
v_gene: TRBV18
CDR3aa: CASSPRDNQETQYF
CDR3nt: TGTGCCAGCTCACCCCGGGACAACCAAGAGACCCAGTACTTC

len: 16
j_gene: TRBJ2-1
d_gene: TRBD2
abundance: .
v_gene: TRBV10-3
CDR3aa: CAISGRIRGTSDEQFF
CDR3nt: TGTGCCATCAGTGGAAGGATTCGGGGTACTAGCGATGAGCAGTTCTTC

len: 12
j_gene: TRBJ1-6
d_gene: .
abundance: few
v_gene: TRBV30
CDR3aa: CAWSKQGSPLHF
CDR3nt: TGTGCCTGGAGTAAACAGGGTTCACCCCTCCACTTT

len: 17
j_gene: TRBJ2-3
d_gene: .
abundance: once
v_gene: TRBV27
CDR3aa: CASSLSGGSLSTDTQYF
CDR3nt: TGTGCCAGCAGTTTATCCGGAGGTTCCCTTAGCACAGATACGCAGTATTTT

len: 15
j_gene: TRBJ1-6
d_gene: .
abundance: .
v_gene: TRBV5-1
CDR3aa: CASSGDRVGNSPLHF
CDR3nt: TGCGCCAGCAGCGGCGACAGAGTCGGTAATTCACCCCTCCACTTT

len: 16
j_gene: TRBJ1-6
d_gene: .
abundance: .
v_gene: TRBV7-6
CDR3aa: CASSQGGPSYNSPLHF
CDR3nt: TGTGCCAGCAGCCAGGGAGGGCCAAGCTATAATTCACCCCTCCACTTT

len: 14
j_gene: TRBJ1-1
d_gene: .
abundance: .
v_gene: TRBV5-1
CDR3aa: CASSLTGYGTEAFF
CDR3nt: TGCGCCAGCAGCTTGACGGGGTATGGCACTGAAGCTTTCTTT

len: 15
j_gene: TRBJ2-2
d_gene: .
abundance: .
v_gene: TRBV9
CDR3aa: CASSLGTPNTGELFF
CDR3nt: TGTGCCAGCAGCCTTGGGACACCTAACACCGGGGAGCTGTTTTTT

len: 13
j_gene: TRBJ2-1
d_gene: TRBD2
abundance: .
v_gene: TRBV19
CDR3aa: CATTSGAYNEQFF
CDR3nt: TGTGCAACGACTAGCGGGGCCTACAATGAGCAGTTCTTC

len: 15
j_gene: TRBJ2-7
d_gene: TRBD2
abundance: few
v_gene: TRBV30
CDR3aa: CAWSVILAEPYEQYF
CDR3nt: TGTGCCTGGAGTGTTATTCTAGCGGAGCCCTACGAGCAGTACTTC

len: 17
j_gene: TRBJ2-5
d_gene: TRBD2
abundance: .
v_gene: TRBV4-1
CDR3aa: CASSHGGGAGVGETQYF
CDR3nt: TGCGCCAGCAGCCACGGGGGTGGGGCGGGAGTGGGAGAGACCCAGTACTTC

len: 12
j_gene: TRBJ2-5
d_gene: .
abundance: once
v_gene: TRBV29-1
CDR3aa: CSVDVQGKTQYF
CDR3nt: TGCAGCGTTGACGTGCAGGGGAAGACCCAGTACTTC

len: 19
j_gene: TRBJ2-6
d_gene: TRBD1
abundance: .
v_gene: TRBV4-1
CDR3aa: CASSRPPGQGPSGANVLTF
CDR3nt: TGCGCCAGCAGCCGTCCACCGGGACAGGGTCCCTCTGGGGCCAACGTCCTGACTTTC

len: 12
j_gene: TRBJ2-3
d_gene: .
abundance: .
v_gene: TRBV3-1/TRBV3-2
CDR3aa: CASSQVRDTQYF
CDR3nt: TGTGCCAGCAGCCAGGTGCGGGATACGCAGTATTTT

len: 14
j_gene: TRBJ2-3
d_gene: .
abundance: .
v_gene: TRBV14
CDR3aa: CASSRRLDADTQYF
CDR3nt: TGTGCCAGCAGCCGTCGACTAGATGCAGATACGCAGTATTTT

len: 16
j_gene: TRBJ2-7
d_gene: TRBD2
abundance: .
v_gene: TRBV14
CDR3aa: CASSQAISGVPYEQYF
CDR3nt: TGTGCCAGCAGCCAGGCCATTAGCGGGGTGCCCTACGAGCAGTACTTC

len: 14
j_gene: TRBJ1-1
d_gene: .
abundance: .
v_gene: TRBV19
CDR3aa: CASSLGREYTEAFF
CDR3nt: TGTGCCAGTAGTCTCGGGAGAGAGTACACTGAAGCTTTCTTT

len: 17
j_gene: TRBJ2-7
d_gene: TRBD1
abundance: .
v_gene: TRBV28
CDR3aa: CASSLFGTGEITYEQYF
CDR3nt: TGTGCCAGCAGTTTGTTCGGGACAGGGGAAATTACCTACGAGCAGTACTTC

len: 16
j_gene: TRBJ2-7
d_gene: TRBD2
abundance: .
v_gene: TRBV4-1
CDR3aa: CASSPGAGGTSYEQYF
CDR3nt: TGCGCCAGCAGCCCCGGGGCGGGAGGGACATCCTACGAGCAGTACTTC

len: 16
j_gene: TRBJ2-1
d_gene: TRBD2
abundance: .
v_gene: TRBV3-1/TRBV3-2
CDR3aa: CASSQTGTRIGNEQFF
CDR3nt: TGTGCCAGCAGCCAAACGGGGACTAGGATAGGCAATGAGCAGTTCTTC

len: 19
j_gene: TRBJ2-2
d_gene: TRBD2
abundance: .
v_gene: TRBV19
CDR3aa: CASSALRHTGLERTGELFF
CDR3nt: TGTGCCAGTTCAGCCCTTCGGCATACGGGACTAGAAAGGACCGGGGAGCTGTTTTTT

len: 15
j_gene: TRBJ1-1
d_gene: .
abundance: .
v_gene: TRBV6-4
CDR3aa: CASSDSPGWSTEAFF
CDR3nt: TGTGCCAGCAGTGACTCGCCGGGATGGAGCACTGAAGCTTTCTTT

len: 12
j_gene: TRBJ1-5
d_gene: TRBD1
abundance: .
v_gene: TRBV12-3/TRBV12-4
CDR3aa: CASSRTGLAQHF
CDR3nt: TGTGCCAGCAGTCGGACAGGGTTAGCCCAGCATTTT

len: 16
j_gene: TRBJ2-1
d_gene: .
abundance: .
v_gene: TRBV24-1
CDR3aa: CATSDLKGSSYNEQFF
CDR3nt: TGTGCCACCAGTGATTTGAAGGGGTCCTCCTACAATGAGCAGTTCTTC

len: 17
j_gene: TRBJ2-5
d_gene: .
abundance: .
v_gene: TRBV2
CDR3aa: CASSPPWRVLPQETQYF
CDR3nt: TGTGCCAGCAGTCCACCTTGGCGGGTCCTACCTCAAGAGACCCAGTACTTC

len: 13
j_gene: TRBJ2-5
d_gene: TRBD1
abundance: .
v_gene: TRBV5-1
CDR3aa: CASSSPGGETQYF
CDR3nt: TGCGCCAGCAGCTCCCCAGGGGGAGAGACCCAGTACTTC

len: 14
j_gene: TRBJ2-2
d_gene: TRBD1
abundance: .
v_gene: TRBV19
CDR3aa: CASSFYRGTGELFF
CDR3nt: TGTGCCAGTAGTTTTTACAGGGGCACCGGGGAGCTGTTTTTT

len: 13
j_gene: TRBJ1-1
d_gene: .
abundance: .
v_gene: TRBV7-8
CDR3aa: CASSLYQETEAFF
CDR3nt: TGTGCCAGCAGCTTATACCAAGAGACTGAAGCTTTCTTT

len: 15
j_gene: TRBJ2-6
d_gene: TRBD1
abundance: few
v_gene: TRBV7-8
CDR3aa: CASSVTGVGANVLTF
CDR3nt: TGTGCCAGCAGCGTGACAGGGGTCGGGGCCAACGTCCTGACTTTC

len: 15
j_gene: TRBJ2-2
d_gene: .
abundance: .
v_gene: TRBV10-1
CDR3aa: CASSESGDMAGELFF
CDR3nt: TGCGCCAGCAGTGAGTCGGGTGACATGGCCGGGGAGCTGTTTTTT

len: 15
j_gene: TRBJ1-3
d_gene: TRBD1
abundance: .
v_gene: TRBV19
CDR3aa: CASSAQGANGNTIYF
CDR3nt: TGTGCCAGTAGTGCACAGGGGGCCAACGGAAACACCATATATTTT

len: 15
j_gene: TRBJ1-3
d_gene: .
abundance: .
v_gene: TRBV7-2
CDR3aa: CASSSYGGSGNTIYF
CDR3nt: TGTGCCAGCAGCTCCTACGGCGGGAGTGGAAACACCATATATTTT

len: 14
j_gene: TRBJ2-7
d_gene: TRBD2
abundance: .
v_gene: TRBV10-3
CDR3aa: CAISASGSIDEQYF
CDR3nt: TGTGCCATCAGTGCTAGCGGGAGTATCGACGAGCAGTACTTC

len: 18
j_gene: TRBJ2-1
d_gene: TRBD1
abundance: .
v_gene: TRBV19
CDR3aa: CASSIDGQATGGNNEQFF
CDR3nt: TGTGCCAGTAGTATAGATGGACAGGCGACAGGGGGAAACAATGAGCAGTTCTTC

len: 13
j_gene: TRBJ1-1
d_gene: TRBD1
abundance: .
v_gene: TRBV6-5
CDR3aa: CASSLGRQGGAFF
CDR3nt: TGTGCCAGCAGCCTCGGGAGACAGGGGGGGGCTTTCTTT

len: 14
j_gene: TRBJ1-1
d_gene: .
abundance: .
v_gene: TRBV11-3
CDR3aa: CASSLEAGAAEAFF
CDR3nt: TGTGCCAGCAGCTTAGAGGCGGGGGCCGCTGAAGCTTTCTTT

len: 15
j_gene: TRBJ2-7
d_gene: .
abundance: .
v_gene: TRBV18
CDR3aa: CASSSGADSSYEQYF
CDR3nt: TGTGCCAGCTCCTCAGGGGCGGACAGCTCCTACGAGCAGTACTTC

len: 16
j_gene: TRBJ2-1
d_gene: TRBD2
abundance: .
v_gene: TRBV4-1
CDR3aa: CASSPLAGGAHNEQFF
CDR3nt: TGCGCCAGCAGTCCGCTAGCGGGAGGGGCCCACAATGAGCAGTTCTTC

len: 14
j_gene: TRBJ1-2
d_gene: .
abundance: .
v_gene: TRBV24-1
CDR3aa: CATSDSGHNYGYTF
CDR3nt: TGTGCCACCAGTGATTCGGGACACAACTATGGCTACACCTTC